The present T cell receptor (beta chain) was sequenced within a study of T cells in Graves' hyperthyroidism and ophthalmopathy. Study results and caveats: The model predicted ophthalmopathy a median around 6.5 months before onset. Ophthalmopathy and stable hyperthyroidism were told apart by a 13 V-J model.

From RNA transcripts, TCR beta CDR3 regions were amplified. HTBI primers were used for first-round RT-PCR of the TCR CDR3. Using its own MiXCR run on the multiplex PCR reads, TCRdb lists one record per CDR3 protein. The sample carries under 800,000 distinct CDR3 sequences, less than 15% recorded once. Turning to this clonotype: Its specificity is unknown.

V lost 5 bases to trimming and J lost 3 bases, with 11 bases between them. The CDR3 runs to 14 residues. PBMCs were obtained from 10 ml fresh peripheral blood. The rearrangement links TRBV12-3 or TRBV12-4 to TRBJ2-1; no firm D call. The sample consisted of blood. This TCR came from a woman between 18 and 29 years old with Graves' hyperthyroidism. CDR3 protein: CASSPDSNYNEQFF. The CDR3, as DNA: TGTGCCAGCAGTCCAGACTCAAACTACAATGAGCAGTTCTTC.